Each of the 17 T cell receptor beta chains below was sequenced from the same sample in a study of blood T cell repertoires in COVID-19. The data were produced by immunoSEQ multiplex PCR, yet TCRdb's version contains in-frame clones alone and is incomplete. The sample yields fewer than 200,000 clones, around two thirds seen once. Sequencing was carried out using peripheral blood. These receptors all stem from a woman of 80 years or more with acute or convalescent COVID-19.

V and J are TRBV19 and TRBJ1-2; D is possibly TRBD1 (6 bases). V lost 6 bases, J lost 4 bases, and 15 bases lay in between. Germline CDR1 and CDR2: LNHDA and SQIVND (reference sequence). This CDR3 has 14 residues. CDR3 sequence reads: CASSLTGIGYGYTF. The CDR3 nucleotides are TGTGCCAGTAGCCTCACAGGGATAGGCTATGGCTACACCTTC.

A word on this clone: The CDR3 end shows no conserved phenylalanine or tryptophan, and so a read error is likely. It is unclear where the CDR3 begins or ends on the DNA, so no DNA is shown, and the CDR3 is as TCRdb lists it. The V gene is TRBV3-1 (or the pseudogene TRBV3-2), the J gene TRBJ1-4; TRBD1 is the table's D call, not checked against the DNA. Ends included, the CDR3 has 11 residues. Germline lookup yields CDR1 LGHDT and CDR2 YNNKEL (reference sequence). CDR3: CASSQGLRLLC.

The V and J genes are TRBV19 and TRBJ1-1; D call uncertain. The V and J ends lost 2 bases and 4 bases respectively, with 14 bases between them. This CDR3 contains 15 residues. The V gene's germline CDR1 is LNHDA and CDR2 SQIVND (reference sequence). CDR3 amino acids: CASSIFGIQATEAFF. The DNA of the CDR3 is TGTGCCAGTAGTATATTCGGGATCCAGGCCACTGAAGCTTTCTTT.

The chain has TRBV24-1 and TRBJ1-5; D unclear. V was shortened by 5 bases and J by 4 bases, with 8 bases between the two germline ends. CDR1 KGHDR and CDR2 SFDVKD come from the germline V gene. The CDR3 sequence is 13 residues long. Written as DNA, the CDR3 is TGTGCCACCAGTGCCTCGCAGAATCAGCCCCAGCATTTT. It yields the protein CATSASQNQPQHF.

CDR3 region: CASSQVSVTYEQYF. CDR3 DNA sequence: TGCGCCAGCAGCCAAGTGTCAGTTACCTACGAGCAGTACTTC. This chain uses TRBV4-1 with TRBJ2-7; D call uncertain. The length of the CDR3 is 14 residues. The germline V gene encodes CDR1 MGHRA and CDR2 YSYEKL. Trimming shortened V by 1 base and J by 2 bases, and 9 bases separated the two germline ends.

The chain carries TRBV2 and TRBJ2-4; 8 nucleotides align to TRBD1. This CDR3 region has 15 residues. With V trimmed by 2 bases and J by 1 base, 1 base remained unmatched. Germline V gene lookup returns CDR1 SNHLY and CDR2 FYNNEI. The CDR3 loop reads CASSEQGAAKNIQYF. CDR3 nucleotide sequence: TGTGCCAGCAGTGAACAGGGGGCGGCCAAAAACATTCAGTACTTC.

The chain couples TRBV9 to TRBJ2-3; 10 nucleotides match TRBD1. V lost 4 bases, J lost 3 bases, and 5 bases stayed unmatched. Germline V gene sequence: CDR1 SGDLS, CDR2 YYNGEE. This CDR3 spans 15 amino acids. CDR3 sequence (DNA): TGTGCCAGCAGCCCCACGGGACAGGGGACAGATACGCAGTATTTT. It yields the protein CASSPTGQGTDTQYF. The full variable domain, with the rest looked up from reference TRBV9 and TRBJ2-3, is DSGVTQTPKHLITATGQRVTLRCSPRSGDLSVYWYQQSLDQGLQFLIQYYNGEERAKGNILERFSAQQFPDLHSELNLSSLELGDSALYFCASSPTGQGTDTQYFGPGTRLTVL.

This clone was counted once. The chain has TRBV5-1 and TRBJ1-5; TRBD1 aligns across 9 bases. The CDR3 runs to 14 residues. The germline CDR1 and CDR2 sequences are SGHRS and YFSETQ. Germline trimming cut 4 bases from V and 4 bases from J; bases unmatched to any gene: 3. Written as DNA, the CDR3 is TGCGCCAGCAGCCCAGGACAGGGGAATCAGCCCCAGCATTTT. This translates into CASSPGQGNQPQHF.

This rearrangement joins TRBV10-3 to TRBJ2-1, with D tentatively TRBD1 (5 bases). The length of the CDR3 is 15 residues. V was trimmed by 1 base and J by 6 bases, leaving 13 bases between them. Germline lookup yields CDR1 ENHRY and CDR2 SYGVKD. The DNA for the CDR3 is TGTGCCATCAGTGAGTGGGAATTTCAGGGCAATGAGCAGTTCTTC. This encodes CAISEWEFQGNEQFF.

This clone turned up a few times. The V and J genes are TRBV9 and TRBJ2-1; weak D call: TRBD2 (6 bases). This CDR3 contains 14 residues. From germline, CDR1 is SGDLS and CDR2 YYNGEE. V gave up 7 bases and J gave up 6 bases, with 17 bases separating them. The CDR3 DNA reads as TGTGCCAGCGCCCCCCGGAGGGCCCTCAATGAGCAGTTCTTC. Its protein is CASAPRRALNEQFF.

The chain has TRBV27 and TRBJ1-3, with no clear D. Per the germline V gene, CDR1 is MNHEY and CDR2 is SMNVEV (reference sequence). V was pared by 5 bases and J by 3 bases, with 8 bases between. The CDR3 is 13 residues long. DNA for the CDR3: TGTGCCAGCAGTCCCGCCGGTGGAAACACCATATATTTT. This translates into CASSPAGGNTIYF.

This chain links TRBV28 with TRBJ1-1; tentatively, D is TRBD1 (5 bases). This CDR3 contains 16 residues. Germline V lookup: CDR1 MDHEN, CDR2 SYDVKM. Trimming removed 5 bases at V and 1 base at J, with 17 bases between. The CDR3 sequence is CASSPGSLTANTEAFF. The DNA of the CDR3 is TGTGCCAGCAGTCCGGGCTCATTGACAGCGAACACTGAAGCTTTCTTT.

This clone showed up just a few times. The DNA of the CDR3 is TGTGCCTGGAGTAAAGGGGGCGATTCACCCCTCCACTTT. Encoded protein: CAWSKGGDSPLHF. The gene calls are TRBV30 and TRBJ1-6; 7 bases line up with TRBD1. Germline CDR1 GTSNPN, CDR2 SVGIG (reference sequence). The J segment lost 8 bases and the V segment lost 2 bases, leaving 3 bases of the junction unmatched. The length of the CDR3 is 13 residues.

This chain uses TRBV21-1 with TRBJ1-5. TRBV21-1 corresponds to a pseudogene. The CDR3 contains 14 residues. CDR3: CASSPYLIDQPQHF. The CDR3 DNA sequence: TGTGCCAGCAGCCCGTATTTGATAGATCAGCCCCAGCATTTT.

V gene TRBV10-3 combines with J gene TRBJ2-1; possibly TRBD1 for D (6 bases). Trimming removed 11 bases at V and 3 bases at J, with 17 bases between. Germline V gene lookup returns CDR1 ENHRY and CDR2 SYGVKD. The CDR3 contains 14 residues. As DNA, the CDR3 is TGTGCCTCATCAGGGGCGGAGCTCTACAATGAGCAGTTCTTC. This codes for CASSGAELYNEQFF.

This chain uses TRBV4-2 with TRBJ2-5, with TRBD2 identical over 7 bases. The germline CDR1 and CDR2 sequences are LGHNA and YNFKEQ. The CDR3 covers 15 residues. J was trimmed by 4 bases and V by 3 bases; bases with no gene match: 8. The CDR3 here is CASSQGPGGIETQYF. The CDR3 coding sequence is TGTGCCAGCAGCCAGGGCCCCGGGGGGATAGAGACCCAGTACTTC.

The CDR3 DNA sequence: TGTGCCAGCAGTCCCGGATCCGGGACAGGGGAGGAAAAACTGTTTTTT. Encoded protein: CASSPGSGTGEEKLFF. The gene calls are TRBV27 and TRBJ1-4; TRBD1 aligns across 10 bases. The junction had 11 bases not matched to a gene; V was cut back by 5 bases and J by 8 bases. Germline V lookup: CDR1 MNHEY, CDR2 SMNVEV (reference sequence). This CDR3 spans 16 amino acids.